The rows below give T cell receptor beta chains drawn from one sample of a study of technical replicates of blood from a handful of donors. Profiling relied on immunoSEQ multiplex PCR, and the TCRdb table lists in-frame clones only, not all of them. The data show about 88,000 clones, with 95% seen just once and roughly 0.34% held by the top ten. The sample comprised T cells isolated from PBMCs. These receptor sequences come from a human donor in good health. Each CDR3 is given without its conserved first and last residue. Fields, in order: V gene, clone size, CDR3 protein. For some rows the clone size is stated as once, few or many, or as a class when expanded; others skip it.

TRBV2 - ASEEDRGGNQPQH
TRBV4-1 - ASRLAAPNTGELF
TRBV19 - ASSGRETQY
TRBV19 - ASTPQAGSYNEQF
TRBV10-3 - AISEEGGETQY
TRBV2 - ASSEARGTGDGNEKLF
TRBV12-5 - ASAIAGEETQY
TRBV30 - AWTGLSGANTGELF
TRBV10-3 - AISPPGTTTYNEQF
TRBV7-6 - ASSFVRDNSHEQY
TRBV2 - ASSGGRVNEQY
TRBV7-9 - ASSQGGGEQF
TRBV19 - ASSISEYEQF
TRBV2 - ASSDRGNTIY
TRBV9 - ASRKGSGTDTQY
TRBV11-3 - ASSLDAGAYNEQF
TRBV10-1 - ASSAPPGQETYEQY
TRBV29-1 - SVEALQETQY
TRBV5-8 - ASSLIRGPNNEQF
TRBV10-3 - AISEGTASNYGYT
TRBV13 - ASSGDSSGETQY
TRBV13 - ASSSGQEQETQY
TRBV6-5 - ASSYSPETGGHEQY
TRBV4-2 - ASSPVTRDYEQY
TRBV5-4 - ASSLGTGGGYEQY
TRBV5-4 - ASRTGGRVNTEAF
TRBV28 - ASSLPQGGGAKAF
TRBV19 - ASSIMANEQF
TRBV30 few AWTRDTNTEAF
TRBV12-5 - ASGGLTSGSQTWNTGELF
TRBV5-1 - ASSLASGLSYEQY
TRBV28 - ASSRDRREAF
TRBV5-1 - ASSGAGVHYEQY
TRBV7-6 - ASSPGTSSYEQY
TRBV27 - ASSLVRNYGYT
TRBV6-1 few ASSSWGGEAF
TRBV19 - ASSIVDTNTEAF
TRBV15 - ATSSSGQLNTEAF
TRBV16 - ASSPSMNTEAF
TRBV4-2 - ASSQRERQGPSGYEQY
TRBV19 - ASSSGLAYNEQF
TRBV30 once AWSGTTNEQF
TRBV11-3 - ASSFLRGTEAF
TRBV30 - AWTPGLAGNEQF
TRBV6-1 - ASSEARGTISTDTQY
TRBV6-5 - ASSYAGSQETQY
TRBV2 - ASSERRGYQPQH